This T cell receptor (beta chain) comes out of a study of immune cell composition in non-small cell lung cancer. Study in general: Most cases were lung adenocarcinoma or squamous cell carcinoma.

Data came from immunoSEQ multiplex PCR; TCRdb stores just in-frame clones and leaves some out. Of some 8,500 clones in the sample, under 80% were seen once. V dropped 6 bases and J dropped 7 bases, with 18 bases sitting between them. The CDR3 is 14 amino acids. Germline lookup yields CDR1 SQVTM and CDR2 ANQGSEA. The sequence was collected from a human donor with non-small cell lung cancer. Sequenced: lung tumor tissue. The J gene is TRBJ2-2, the V gene TRBV29-1; no firm D call. The chain's CDR3 is CSVYSDRPGGELFF. The DNA for the CDR3 is TGCAGCGTATACTCGGACCGCCCGGGCGGGGAGCTGTTTTTT.